The clone carrying this T cell receptor beta chain was seen at least ten times. CDR1 SGHNT and CDR2 YYREEE come from the germline V gene (reference sequence). This CDR3 has 15 residues. V lost 2 bases and J lost 6, with 17 bases in between. In TCRdb, the PCR reads were re-called with MiXCR into one record per CDR3 protein. The table has about 1,500 distinct CDR3 sequences, 21% seen once. The record originates from a study of CXCR3 chemokines and chemotherapy response in bladder cancer. This TCR was sampled from a human donor with bladder cancer that did not respond to neoadjuvant chemotherapy. The specimen was taken from a patient whose treatment included neoadjuvant chemotherapy. The chain employs TRBV5-4 and TRBJ1-2; perhaps TRBD1 as D (6 bases). The CDR3 DNA sequence: TGTGCCAGCAGCTTCCTGCTACAGGGATGGGATGGCTACACCTTC. It yields the protein CASSFLLQGWDGYTF.